This TCR beta chain was sequenced for a study of T cell responses to AZD1222 COVID-19 vaccine. The data were produced by immunoSEQ multiplex PCR, yet TCRdb's version contains in-frame clones alone and is incomplete. Among fewer than 150,000 clones listed, about 93% were seen once. General study findings and limits: Spike-specific TCR breadth rose after two AZD1222 doses, and depth rose as well. Females made up more of the donors, who were largely white British, and clonal diversity may have come out too low.

As regards this clone: Its antigen is currently unknown.

V lost 5 bases to trimming and J lost 8 bases, with 15 bases between them. CDR3 length: 13 amino acids. Germline-derived CDR1 and CDR2 are MDHEN and SYDVKM. This receptor was obtained from an adult who received the AZD1222 COVID-19 vaccine. The chain employs TRBV28 and TRBJ1-2; D gene unclear. The source was peripheral blood, collected 28 days after the second AZD1222 dose. CDR3 residues: CASSLLPLRGYTF. The CDR3 DNA is TGTGCCAGCAGTCTCCTCCCGTTACGAGGCTACACCTTC.